This T cell receptor (beta chain) was recovered during a study of OX40 agonist ivuxolimab in advanced cancers. This clone was seen a few times. Antigen specificity is unknown. The germline gives CDR1 SNHLY, CDR2 FYNNEI. The CDR3 contains 15 residues. The V gene lost 6 bases and the J gene lost 4 bases, with 16 bases spanning the gap. Study-wide results and limits: Expansion of clones was among the lowest in partial responders at 0.1-3.0 mg/kg.

The repertoire was sequenced with immunoSEQ multiplex PCR; TCRdb's copy has only in-frame clones and lacks some. The sample has almost 80,000 clones, approximately 80% seen once. V gene TRBV2 combines with J gene TRBJ1-5; no clear D gene. This sample comprised CD4+ or CD8+ T cells sorted from blood, obtained in a trial of the OX40 agonist ivuxolimab. This TCR came from an adult with an advanced solid tumor such as melanoma, head and neck, liver or kidney cancer. The CDR3 DNA sequence: TGTGCCAGCAGAAACGAAGACCGACCAAATCAGCCCCAGCATTTT. Translating gives CASRNEDRPNQPQHF.